A selection of T cell receptor beta chains follows, all from one sample in a study of OX40 agonist ivuxolimab in advanced cancers. Produced via immunoSEQ multiplex PCR; TCRdb's table is partial and in-frame only. The sample includes approximately 70,000 clones, around 73% of them seen just once. The source material was CD4+ or CD8+ T cells sorted from blood, sampled in a trial of the OX40 agonist ivuxolimab. The source is an adult with an advanced solid tumor such as melanoma, head and neck, liver or kidney cancer. The CDR3 runs from the conserved cysteine through the conserved F or W.

v_gene	j_gene	CDR3aa
TRBV5-4	TRBJ1-1	CASSTGQGNTEAFF
TRBV30	TRBJ2-5	CAWSEGGETQYF
TRBV21-1	TRBJ1-4	CASSKGWRGRAF
TRBV9	TRBJ2-7	CASSVGEDEQYF
TRBV6-5	TRBJ2-7	CASSWGTGDFGEQYF
TRBV7-6	TRBJ1-2	CASSLGPPGELGYGYTF
TRBV6-6	TRBJ1-1	CASSYSPGNTEAFF
TRBV28	TRBJ1-2	CASSFIDSSIQSGYTF
TRBV28	TRBJ2-2	CASSLSGTGLLAGTGELFF
TRBV4-2	TRBJ1-2	CASSRKGQTDYGYTF
TRBV28	TRBJ2-5	CASSPITKREGLKTQYF
TRBV28	TRBJ1-4	CASSRKGAGLVVGLFF
TRBV21-1	TRBJ1-6	CASSLFRERGSPLHF
TRBV4-1	TRBJ2-7	CASSRDRVLHEQYF
TRBV28	TRBJ2-2	CASSSQQITAVGELFF
TRBV7-8	TRBJ1-1	CASSYRGRLDTEAFF
TRBV2	TRBJ1-5	CASSVGISNQPQHF
TRBV15	TRBJ1-5	CATSRYYSNQPQHF
TRBV18	TRBJ2-5	CASSPGRDETQYF
TRBV30	TRBJ1-2	CAWSVQGWDDYGYTF
TRBV4-2	TRBJ2-1	CASSQGQSGNNEQFF
TRBV5-4	TRBJ2-1	CATLRDSSSYNEQFF